Below are 27 T cell receptor beta chains sequenced from a single sample in a study of blood T cell repertoires in COVID-19. TCRdb's copy holds only in-frame clones and misses some; the assay was immunoSEQ multiplex PCR. The sample carries roughly 220,000 clones, 80% to 90% recorded once. The sample consisted of PBMCs or T cells enriched from blood (not recorded which). Source of these receptors: a woman in her forties with acute COVID-19.

The chain uses TRBV7-9 and TRBJ2-3, with 9 bases identical to TRBD2. Per germline, CDR1 SEHNR and CDR2 FQNEAQ (reference sequence). After removal of 1 base from V and 5 bases from J, the junction contained 4 bases not matched to a gene. The CDR3 totals 15 residues. CDR3 bases: TGTGCCAGCAGCTTAGTTGCGGGGGGGCTAGATACGCAGTATTTT. This gives the protein CASSLVAGGLDTQYF.

The table lists this clone with a count of one. The V call is TRBV19, the J call TRBJ1-5; 8 positions match TRBD1. J gave up 9 bases and V 3 bases, and 16 bases lay outside the gene matches. This CDR3 is 17 amino acids long. The germline gives CDR1 LNHDA, CDR2 SQIVND (reference sequence). The CDR3: CASSIRRQGNPEVPQHF. CDR3 bases: TGTGCCAGTAGTATCAGGAGACAGGGGAACCCAGAGGTGCCCCAGCATTTT.

The V and J genes are TRBV7-9 and TRBJ1-1, with TRBD1 matching over 7 bases. Germline loops: CDR1 SEHNR, CDR2 FQNEAQ (reference sequence). Trimming took 4 bases from V and 3 from J; bases not matched to a gene: 5. CDR3 size: 14 residues. The CDR3 DNA reads as TGTGCCAGCAGCTCCTGGACAGGCCACACTGAAGCTTTCTTT. Translated, it gives CASSSWTGHTEAFF.

The chain has TRBV30 and TRBJ2-3; 7 bases map to TRBD1. This CDR3 has 13 amino acids. J was trimmed by 2 bases and V by 5 bases; bases with no gene match: 4. Germline CDR1 GTSNPN, CDR2 SVGIG (reference sequence). CDR3 bases: TGTGCCTGGGTCGGACAGGACACAGATACGCAGTATTTT. Translation gives CAWVGQDTDTQYF.

The chain uses TRBV5-8 and TRBJ2-3, with a tentative D call TRBD2 (6 bases). This CDR3 region has 15 residues. The V end lost 2 bases, the J end lost 3 bases, and 13 bases lay between the germline ends. Germline CDR1 SGHTS, CDR2 YDEGEE. CDR3 residues: CASSFGGIGTDTQYF. The DNA of the CDR3 is TGTGCCAGCAGCTTCGGAGGGATAGGGACAGATACGCAGTATTTT.

V is TRBV2 and J is TRBJ1-1; tentatively, D is TRBD1 (6 bases). The CDR3 is made up of 11 amino acids. Trimming took 7 bases from V and 7 from J, leaving 10 bases between them. The germline CDR1 and CDR2 sequences are SNHLY and FYNNEI. DNA of the CDR3: TGTGCCAGCACCACAGGGTATGAAGCTTTCTTT. Its protein is CASTTGYEAFF.

This clone has a single count. This chain uses TRBV7-9 with TRBJ1-2, with a possible D match to TRBD1 (6 bases). The CDR3 is 13 amino acids. V lost 1 base to trimming and J lost 5 bases, with 8 bases between them. Germline V gene lookup returns CDR1 SEHNR and CDR2 FQNEAQ (reference sequence). Here the CDR3 reads CASSLEGGYGYTF. DNA of the CDR3: TGTGCCAGCAGCTTAGAGGGGGGGTATGGCTACACCTTC.

V and J are TRBV10-3 and TRBJ1-1, with D perhaps matching TRBD1 (5 bases). Trimming left V 0 bases short and J 4 bases short, with 12 bases between. Germline V gene lookup returns CDR1 ENHRY and CDR2 SYGVKD. This CDR3 region has 15 residues. DNA of the CDR3: TGTGCCATCAGTGAGTCGGTTCCCCAGGGCACTGAAGCTTTCTTT. This translates into CAISESVPQGTEAFF.

The J gene is TRBJ1-2, the V gene TRBV30, with D unresolved. Trimming left V 3 bases short and J 8 bases short, with 19 bases between. CDR3 length equals 14 residues. The germline CDR1 and CDR2 sequences are GTSNPN and SVGIG (reference sequence). This CDR3 is CAWSAPRGWRGYTF. The CDR3 region has the DNA TGTGCCTGGAGCGCCCCACGTGGGTGGCGGGGCTACACCTTC. Filled out from reference TRBV30 and TRBJ1-2, the complete variable domain reads SQTIHQWPATLVQPVGSPLSLECTVEGTSNPNLYWYRQAAGRGLQLLFYSVGIGQISSEVPQNLSASRPQDRQFILSSKKLLLSDSGFYLCAWSAPRGWRGYTFGSGTRLTVV.

The chain links TRBV19 to TRBJ1-3; 8 bases match TRBD1. The CDR3 totals 17 residues. Germline CDR1 and CDR2: LNHDA and SQIVND (reference sequence). Trimming cost V 7 bases and J 0 bases; bases outside gene matches: 11. As DNA, the CDR3 is TGTGCCAGTACAGCCAGGGGGCCGAGGGGCTCTGGAAACACCATATATTTT. Amino acids: CASTARGPRGSGNTIYF. Variable domain in full (rest from reference TRBV19 and TRBJ1-3): DGGITQSPKYLFRKEGQNVTLSCEQNLNHDAMYWYRQDPGQGLRLIYYSQIVNDFQKGDIAEGYSVSREKKESFPLTVTSAQKNPTAFYLCASTARGPRGSGNTIYFGEGSWLTVV.

Only one count was recorded for this clone. The chain uses TRBV11-2 and TRBJ2-1, with 12 bases identical to TRBD2. Trimming cost V 1 base and J 9 bases; bases outside gene matches: 13. From germline, CDR1 is SGHAT and CDR2 FQNNGV. CDR3 length equals 18 residues. CDR3 residues: CASSLGGWASGGAGEQFF. The CDR3 DNA follows: TGTGCCAGCAGCTTAGGAGGTTGGGCTAGCGGGGGGGCCGGTGAGCAGTTCTTC.

This clone is a singleton in its sample. This chain links TRBV14 with TRBJ2-3; D is perhaps TRBD2 (5 bases). Trimming took off 4 bases at V and 0 bases at J, with 14 bases between the two ends. CDR1 SGHDN and CDR2 FVKESK come from the germline V gene. There are 16 residues in the CDR3. CDR3 nucleotide sequence: TGTGCCAGCAGCCCCCTCGGGGTACGTAGCACAGATACGCAGTATTTT. Residues: CASSPLGVRSTDTQYF.

This sequence joins TRBV29-1 and TRBJ1-2; possibly TRBD1 for D (5 bases). Deletions cut 4 bases from V and 4 bases from J, with 22 bases between. The CDR3 sequence is 16 residues long. From germline, CDR1 is SQVTM and CDR2 ANQGSEA. CDR3 sequence: CSVVGEGDPPSYGYTF. CDR3 nucleotides: TGCAGCGTTGTGGGGGAGGGCGACCCCCCGAGCTATGGCTACACCTTC.

Here the CDR3 DNA reads TGTGCCAGCAGCTTAGATAGGGGGTACCAGCCCCAGCATTTT. Amino acids: CASSLDRGYQPQHF. The rearrangement uses TRBV11-2 and TRBJ1-5; maybe TRBD1 (6 bases). The CDR3 is 14 residues long. V dropped 0 bases and J dropped 7 bases, with 10 bases sitting between them. Germline V gives CDR1 SGHAT, CDR2 FQNNGV. Based on the CDR3 plus reference TRBV11-2 and TRBJ1-5, the full variable domain is EAGVAQSPRYKIIEKRQSVAFWCNPISGHATLYWYQQILGQGPKLLIQFQNNGVVDDSQLPKDRFSAERLKGVDSTLKIQPAKLEDSAVYLCASSLDRGYQPQHFGDGTRLSIL.

The sample holds one count of this clone. The chain uses TRBV7-6 and TRBJ2-1; 8 nucleotides line up with TRBD2. The length of the CDR3 is 17 residues. Germline CDR1 reads SGHVS; CDR2 reads FNYEAQ. V shed 2 bases and J 4 bases; nucleotides not matched to a gene: 10. This chain's CDR3 is CASSLKRGGHPYNEQFF. In DNA form, the CDR3 reads TGTGCCAGCAGCTTAAAACGGGGGGGGCACCCTTACAATGAGCAGTTCTTC.

The chain recombines TRBV9 with TRBJ2-2; TRBD2 is a possible D gene (6 bases). The germline gives CDR1 SGDLS, CDR2 YYNGEE. The CDR3 has 16 residues. V gave up 4 bases and J gave up 8 bases, with 21 bases separating them. The CDR3 is CASSPRRDNRGGELFF. The CDR3 bases are TGTGCCAGCAGCCCTCGCCGCGACAACCGGGGGGGGGAGCTGTTTTTT.

V is TRBV6-5 and J is TRBJ2-3; D not resolved. Germline V gene sequence: CDR1 MNHEY, CDR2 SVGAGI. V lost 6 bases and J 0 bases, leaving 13 bases between the germline ends. The CDR3 is 15 residues long. This CDR3 reads CASSPRSSSTDTQYF. The CDR3 nucleotides read TGTGCCAGCAGCCCCAGGTCCTCTAGCACAGATACGCAGTATTTT.

In nucleotides, the CDR3 is TGTGCCAGCAGCTTGATCCGGGACAGCCTCTATGGCTACACCTTC. Protein sequence: CASSLIRDSLYGYTF. V gene TRBV7-2 combines with J gene TRBJ1-2, with 7 bases aligning to TRBD1. Trimming removed 3 bases from V and 4 bases from J; junction bases left unmatched: 8. This CDR3 spans 15 amino acids. CDR1 and CDR2 from the germline V gene are SGHTA and FQGNSA.

This rearrangement joins TRBV2 to TRBJ2-3; 11 positions match TRBD2. The V gene end was trimmed by 2 bases and the J gene end by 0 bases; junction bases not matched to a gene: 7. CDR1 is SNHLY, CDR2 FYNNEI, per germline. The CDR3 covers 18 residues. CDR3 region: CASSEYETSGASTDTQYF. The CDR3 region has the DNA TGTGCCAGCAGTGAATACGAGACTAGCGGGGCGAGCACAGATACGCAGTATTTT.

This clone was counted a few times. CDR3 in amino acids: CASSVRIMNTEAFF. The CDR3 DNA is TGTGCCAGCAGCGTGCGGATCATGAACACTGAAGCTTTCTTT. This chain uses TRBV5-8 with TRBJ1-1; D unresolved. CDR3 length equals 14 residues. Germline-derived CDR1 and CDR2 are SGHTS and YDEGEE. Between the trimmed V and J ends, which lost 4 bases and 0 bases, there was a span of 10 bases.

The chain links TRBV19 to TRBJ2-2, with D tentatively TRBD2 (6 bases). CDR3 size: 15 residues. Germline CDR1 and CDR2: LNHDA and SQIVND (reference sequence). The V end lost 6 bases, the J end lost 2 bases, and 13 bases lay between the germline ends. The chain's CDR3 is CASSAGPVNTGELFF. Written as DNA, the CDR3 is TGTGCCAGTAGCGCGGGACCGGTAAACACCGGGGAGCTGTTTTTT.

The V gene is TRBV18, the J gene TRBJ1-3, with D perhaps TRBD1 (5 bases). Trimming stripped 0 bases from V and 8 bases from J, with 17 bases between. This CDR3 has 16 residues. The germline gives CDR1 KGHSH, CDR2 LQKENI. This CDR3 is CASSPPGPTWADTIYF. The CDR3 nucleotides are TGTGCCAGCTCACCACCGGGGCCGACGTGGGCGGACACCATATATTTT.

This clone was counted a few times. This chain uses TRBV19 with TRBJ1-1, with a tentative D call TRBD1 (5 bases). Trimming removed 1 base at V and 2 bases at J, with 20 bases between. Germline V gives CDR1 LNHDA, CDR2 SQIVND (reference sequence). The CDR3 extends over 18 amino acids. This chain's CDR3 is CASSIGRGWAALNTEAFF. In DNA form, the CDR3 reads TGTGCCAGTAGTATAGGGAGGGGTTGGGCAGCCCTTAACACTGAAGCTTTCTTT.

The J gene is TRBJ1-2, the V gene TRBV5-8; the D gene is possibly TRBD1 (6 bases). This CDR3 has 15 amino acids. V was pared by 7 bases and J by 2 bases, with 18 bases between. The germline gives CDR1 SGHTS, CDR2 YDEGEE. The CDR3 coding sequence is TGTGCCAGCGCTGGGAACAGGGTGGCGAACTATGGCTACACCTTC. This sequence encodes CASAGNRVANYGYTF. The whole variable domain, remainder taken from reference TRBV5-8 and TRBJ1-2, is EAGVTQSPTHLIKTRGQQATLRCSPISGHTSVYWYQQALGLGLQFLLWYDEGEERNRGNFPPRFSGRQFPNYSSELNVNALELEDSALYLCASAGNRVANYGYTFGSGTRLTVV.

The chain employs TRBV5-5 and TRBJ2-7, with 11 bases aligning to TRBD1. The V gene end was trimmed by 0 bases and the J gene end by 0 bases; junction bases not matched to a gene: 5. CDR1 and CDR2 from the germline V gene are SGHKS and YYEKEE (reference sequence). This CDR3 has 17 residues. CDR3: CASSLGTGTGGSYEQYF. Here the CDR3 DNA reads TGTGCCAGCAGCTTGGGGACCGGGACAGGGGGCTCCTACGAGCAGTACTTC. Together with reference TRBV5-5 and TRBJ2-7, the CDR3 gives the full variable domain: DAGVTQSPTHLIKTRGQQVTLRCSPISGHKSVSWYQQVLGQGPQFIFQYYEKEERGRGNFPDRFSARQFPNYSSELNVNALLLGDSALYLCASSLGTGTGGSYEQYFGPGTRLTVT.

As DNA, the CDR3 is TGTGCCTGGAGGGGACAGGGGGCGTCTGAAGCTTTCTTT. It translates to CAWRGQGASEAFF. The chain employs TRBV30 and TRBJ1-1; 12 positions agree with TRBD1. The CDR3 covers 13 residues. The ends lost 3 bases at V and 6 bases at J; junction bases unmatched: 2. The germline CDR1 and CDR2 sequences are GTSNPN and SVGIG (reference sequence).

The chain recombines TRBV14 with TRBJ2-2, with 7 bases aligning to TRBD1. The CDR3 extends over 16 amino acids. The J segment lost 3 bases and the V segment lost 4 bases, leaving 8 bases of the junction unmatched. Per the germline V gene, CDR1 is SGHDN and CDR2 is FVKESK. The CDR3: CASSLTGTDYTGELFF. CDR3 DNA: TGTGCCAGCAGCCTAACCGGGACAGACTACACCGGGGAGCTGTTTTTT.